This is a list of T cell receptor beta chains from one sample in a study of cytomegalovirus exposure and HLA in healthy donors. Method: immunoSEQ multiplex PCR; TCRdb's copy keeps in-frame clones and lacks some. The sample carries 150,000 to 180,000 clones, approximately 69% recorded once. The sequencing sample was made of PBMCs. All receptors come from a man aged 25 to 45 in good health and CMV-seronegative. The CDR3 runs from the conserved cysteine through the conserved F or W. Fields, in order: V gene, J gene, clone size, D gene, CDR3 DNA, CDR3 protein. A D gene is named only where the DNA matches it firmly. The size entry is marked missing in some rows and otherwise reads once, few, many or a size class.

V gene: TRBV27; J gene: TRBJ1-5; clone size: NA; D gene: NA; CDR3 DNA: TGTGCCAGCGGCTCCTCGGACAGACAAAGACAGCCCCAGCATTTT; CDR3 protein: CASGSSDRQRQPQHF
V gene: TRBV19; J gene: TRBJ2-1; clone size: few; D gene: NA; CDR3 DNA: TGTGCCAGTAACGCCGGAGTTTACAATGAGCAGTTCTTC; CDR3 protein: CASNAGVYNEQFF
V gene: TRBV7-9; J gene: TRBJ2-3; clone size: NA; D gene: TRBD2; CDR3 DNA: TGTGCCAGCAGGCACTACGGGACTATCAGTGCTAGCACAGATACGCAGTATTTT; CDR3 protein: CASRHYGTISASTDTQYF
V gene: TRBV28; J gene: TRBJ2-1; clone size: NA; D gene: TRBD2; CDR3 DNA: TGTGCCAGCAGGACCGGACTAGCGGAGACCTACAATGAGCAGTTCTTC; CDR3 protein: CASRTGLAETYNEQFF
V gene: TRBV7-9; J gene: TRBJ2-7; clone size: NA; D gene: TRBD2; CDR3 DNA: TGTGCCAGCAGCTACCCGGGCGGGGGTACCTACGAGCAGTACTTC; CDR3 protein: CASSYPGGGTYEQYF
V gene: TRBV5-4; J gene: TRBJ2-6; clone size: NA; D gene: TRBD1; CDR3 DNA: TGTGCCAGCAGCACCGGGACAGTGGTATCTGGGGCCAACGTCCTGACTTTC; CDR3 protein: CASSTGTVVSGANVLTF
V gene: TRBV7-9; J gene: TRBJ2-1; clone size: NA; D gene: NA; CDR3 DNA: TGTGCCAGCAGCTCCCACGGCTCCTACAATGAGCAGTTCTTC; CDR3 protein: CASSSHGSYNEQFF
V gene: TRBV6-5; J gene: TRBJ1-1; clone size: NA; D gene: TRBD1; CDR3 DNA: TGTGCCACGGAAAGAGGGGGCTCGAACACTGAAGCTTTCTTT; CDR3 protein: CATERGGSNTEAFF
V gene: TRBV30; J gene: TRBJ1-2; clone size: once; D gene: TRBD1; CDR3 DNA: TGTGCCTGGGTGCGGACAGGGTTAGCCGGAGGCTACACCTTC; CDR3 protein: CAWVRTGLAGGYTF
V gene: TRBV6-5; J gene: TRBJ2-1; clone size: NA; D gene: TRBD2; CDR3 DNA: TGTGCCAGCAGTTCCGTCTCGGCGGGGGAGCACAATGAGCAGTTCTTC; CDR3 protein: CASSSVSAGEHNEQFF
V gene: TRBV5-4; J gene: TRBJ2-7; clone size: NA; D gene: TRBD1; CDR3 DNA: TGTGCCAGCAGCCTGCTCCGGGACAGGGATCCCGAGCAGTACTTC; CDR3 protein: CASSLLRDRDPEQYF
V gene: TRBV7-2; J gene: TRBJ2-3; clone size: NA; D gene: TRBD1; CDR3 DNA: TGTGCCAGCAGCTCCTCGACAGGGTGGGCAGATACGCAGTATTTT; CDR3 protein: CASSSSTGWADTQYF
V gene: TRBV7-8; J gene: TRBJ2-1; clone size: NA; D gene: NA; CDR3 DNA: TGTGCCAGCAGCTTGGGACCACAGGGCAGCTCCTACAATGAGCAGTTCTTC; CDR3 protein: CASSLGPQGSSYNEQFF
V gene: TRBV7-6; J gene: TRBJ1-3; clone size: NA; D gene: NA; CDR3 DNA: TGTGCCAGCAGATTCGGGGTTACAAGGGAGGACACCATATATTTT; CDR3 protein: CASRFGVTREDTIYF
V gene: TRBV16; J gene: TRBJ1-2; clone size: NA; D gene: TRBD1; CDR3 DNA: TGTGCCAGCAGCCACCTCGGAGGGGACAGGACCTTTAACTATGGCTACACCTTC; CDR3 protein: CASSHLGGDRTFNYGYTF
V gene: TRBV5-1; J gene: TRBJ1-4; clone size: NA; D gene: NA; CDR3 DNA: TGCGCCAGCAGCTTGACCCCAGGCAGCCGGGAAAAACTGTTTTTT; CDR3 protein: CASSLTPGSREKLFF
V gene: TRBV18; J gene: TRBJ1-2; clone size: NA; D gene: NA; CDR3 DNA: TGTGCCAGCTCACCCCTTCAGGGAAAGGATGGCTACACCTTC; CDR3 protein: CASSPLQGKDGYTF
V gene: TRBV7-9; J gene: TRBJ1-2; clone size: once; D gene: TRBD1; CDR3 DNA: TGTGCCAGCAGCCCCTCCGACAGGGGCTATGGCTACACCTTC; CDR3 protein: CASSPSDRGYGYTF
V gene: TRBV28; J gene: TRBJ2-7; clone size: NA; D gene: NA; CDR3 DNA: TGTGCCAGCAGTTTAGAGATGGGGGGGCGCGAGCAGTACTTC; CDR3 protein: CASSLEMGGREQYF
V gene: TRBV28; J gene: TRBJ2-7; clone size: NA; D gene: TRBD1; CDR3 DNA: TGTGCCAGCAGTTGGAGCCTGACAGGGTCCTACGAGCAGTACTTC; CDR3 protein: CASSWSLTGSYEQYF
V gene: TRBV5-1; J gene: TRBJ2-1; clone size: NA; D gene: TRBD1; CDR3 DNA: TGCGCCAGCAGCTCAGGACAGGGAATAGATGAGCAGTTCTTC; CDR3 protein: CASSSGQGIDEQFF
V gene: TRBV7-9; J gene: TRBJ1-2; clone size: few; D gene: NA; CDR3 DNA: TGTGCCAGCAGCCCGGGGGGGAAGGAAGGCTACACCTTC; CDR3 protein: CASSPGGKEGYTF
V gene: TRBV6-5; J gene: TRBJ1-6; clone size: NA; D gene: TRBD1; CDR3 DNA: TGTGCCAGCAGAGCGGGACAGGGGCTATCACCCCTCCACTTT; CDR3 protein: CASRAGQGLSPLHF
V gene: TRBV7-2; J gene: TRBJ2-2; clone size: once; D gene: TRBD1; CDR3 DNA: TGTGCCAGCAGCTTGGCGGGACAGGGTATCTCCGGGGAGCTGTTTTTT; CDR3 protein: CASSLAGQGISGELFF
V gene: TRBV28; J gene: TRBJ1-4; clone size: NA; D gene: NA; CDR3 DNA: TGTGCCAGCAGTTTAGGGGCAGGCAGGGTAAATGAAAAACTGTTTTTT; CDR3 protein: CASSLGAGRVNEKLFF
V gene: TRBV19; J gene: TRBJ1-1; clone size: NA; D gene: NA; CDR3 DNA: TGTGCCAGTAGTGCTACCGGGCCCGGGGGAGCTTTCTTT; CDR3 protein: CASSATGPGGAFF
V gene: TRBV18; J gene: TRBJ1-2; clone size: NA; D gene: NA; CDR3 DNA: TGTGCCAGCTCACTGAGGGACAAAGACTATGGCTACACCTTC; CDR3 protein: CASSLRDKDYGYTF
V gene: TRBV5-1; J gene: TRBJ1-1; clone size: NA; D gene: NA; CDR3 DNA: TGCGCCAGCAGCGATAGACAGTGGACTGAAGCTTTCTTT; CDR3 protein: CASSDRQWTEAFF
V gene: TRBV29-1; J gene: TRBJ1-6; clone size: NA; D gene: NA; CDR3 DNA: TGCAGCGTCCTACCCAGGGCAGGGGCTAATTCACCCCTCCACTTT; CDR3 protein: CSVLPRAGANSPLHF
V gene: TRBV27; J gene: TRBJ1-2; clone size: NA; D gene: NA; CDR3 DNA: TGTGCCAGCAGTCTCGCCGTAGGGGTCGGCTACACCTTC; CDR3 protein: CASSLAVGVGYTF
V gene: TRBV5-4; J gene: TRBJ2-5; clone size: NA; D gene: NA; CDR3 DNA: TGTGCCAGCAGCTTCGACAGTGTAGAGACCCAGTACTTC; CDR3 protein: CASSFDSVETQYF
V gene: TRBV7-8; J gene: TRBJ2-7; clone size: NA; D gene: NA; CDR3 DNA: TGTGCCAGCAATTTTGGAGGGCGGGGATCCTACGAGCAGTACTTC; CDR3 protein: CASNFGGRGSYEQYF
V gene: TRBV11-3; J gene: TRBJ2-1; clone size: NA; D gene: NA; CDR3 DNA: TGTGCCAGCAGCTTAGACCAGGGGGAGCAGTTCTTC; CDR3 protein: CASSLDQGEQFF
V gene: TRBV7-9; J gene: TRBJ2-1; clone size: once; D gene: TRBD1; CDR3 DNA: TGTGCCAGCAGCTGGGGACAGGGAGGCAAGAATGAGCAGTTCTTC; CDR3 protein: CASSWGQGGKNEQFF
V gene: TRBV6-5; J gene: TRBJ2-1; clone size: NA; D gene: TRBD1; CDR3 DNA: TGTGCCAGCAGTTTAGACAGGGGAGGTGAGCAGTTCTTC; CDR3 protein: CASSLDRGGEQFF
V gene: TRBV27; J gene: TRBJ1-6; clone size: NA; D gene: NA; CDR3 DNA: TGTGCCAGCAGTTTTCCTGATTCACCCCTCCACTTT; CDR3 protein: CASSFPDSPLHF
V gene: TRBV30; J gene: TRBJ2-3; clone size: NA; D gene: NA; CDR3 DNA: TGTGCCTGGAGTGCCCACTTTGCAGATACGCAGTATTTT; CDR3 protein: CAWSAHFADTQYF
V gene: TRBV29-1; J gene: TRBJ2-3; clone size: NA; D gene: TRBD2; CDR3 DNA: TGCAGCGCCGGACTAGCGGGGGCCTTCACAGATACGCAGTATTTT; CDR3 protein: CSAGLAGAFTDTQYF
V gene: TRBV30; J gene: TRBJ1-5; clone size: NA; D gene: TRBD1; CDR3 DNA: TGTGCCTGGGGACAGGGTGAGGATCAGCCCCAGCATTTT; CDR3 protein: CAWGQGEDQPQHF
V gene: TRBV5-1; J gene: TRBJ1-1; clone size: NA; D gene: NA; CDR3 DNA: TGCGCCAGCAGCTCCCAGCCAGGGGTTGCTGAAGCTTTCTTT; CDR3 protein: CASSSQPGVAEAFF
V gene: TRBV30; J gene: TRBJ2-2; clone size: NA; D gene: TRBD2; CDR3 DNA: TGTGCCTGGAGCCACCCTGCTCTAGCGGGGGATAAGGCCGGGGAGCTGTTTTTT; CDR3 protein: CAWSHPALAGDKAGELFF
V gene: TRBV7-2; J gene: TRBJ2-7; clone size: NA; D gene: TRBD1; CDR3 DNA: TGTGCCAGCAGCTTAGGCGGACAGGTCAGCTCCTACGAGCAGTACTTC; CDR3 protein: CASSLGGQVSSYEQYF
V gene: TRBV19; J gene: TRBJ1-1; clone size: few; D gene: NA; CDR3 DNA: TGTGCCAGTACCCAACAAAAGAACACTGAAGCTTTCTTT; CDR3 protein: CASTQQKNTEAFF